The rows below give T cell receptor beta chains drawn from one sample of a study of CD8+CD57+ T cells in acquired aplastic anemia. TCRdb ran MiXCR on the reads and lists one entry per CDR3 protein. The table lists around 200,000 distinct CDR3 sequences, 45% to 60% of them singletons. Sequencing was done on a sample of sorted CD4+, CD8+, or CD8+CD57+ T cells (not recorded which) from PBMCs. The origin of the receptors is a human donor with aplastic anemia. The CDR3 runs from the conserved cysteine through the conserved F or W. Each record gives: J gene, clone size, V gene, D gene, CDR3 DNA, CDR3 protein. A D gene is named only where the DNA matches it firmly. For some rows the clone size is stated as once, few or many, or as a class when expanded; others skip it.

j_gene: TRBJ2-7
abundance: NA
v_gene: TRBV10-3
d_gene: NA
CDR3nt: TGTGCCATCAGTGACAAGTCCTACGAGCAGTACTTC
CDR3aa: CAISDKSYEQYF

j_gene: TRBJ2-5
abundance: NA
v_gene: TRBV5-4
d_gene: TRBD2
CDR3nt: TGTGCCAGCAGCTTGGGGACTAGCGGGGGTACGGAGACCCAGTACTTC
CDR3aa: CASSLGTSGGTETQYF

j_gene: TRBJ1-2
abundance: once
v_gene: TRBV11-2
d_gene: TRBD1
CDR3nt: TGTGCCAGCAGCTTAGATGAGGGACAGGGACGTTTATATGGCTACACCTTC
CDR3aa: CASSLDEGQGRLYGYTF

j_gene: TRBJ2-2
abundance: NA
v_gene: TRBV5-1
d_gene: TRBD2
CDR3nt: TGCGCCAGCAGCTTTAGCGGGGGGGCCGACACCGGGGAGCTGTTTTTT
CDR3aa: CASSFSGGADTGELFF

j_gene: TRBJ1-3
abundance: NA
v_gene: TRBV29-1
d_gene: NA
CDR3nt: TGCAGCGTTGAAGGGGGAACAGTTCTCTCTGGAAACACCATATATTTT
CDR3aa: CSVEGGTVLSGNTIYF

j_gene: TRBJ2-7
abundance: few
v_gene: TRBV28
d_gene: TRBD1
CDR3nt: TGTGCCAGCAGTTTAGGGAGGACAGGGAGATTGAGTGAGCAGTACTTC
CDR3aa: CASSLGRTGRLSEQYF

j_gene: TRBJ1-1
abundance: many
v_gene: TRBV5-1
d_gene: NA
CDR3nt: TGTGCCAGCAGCTTACAATCGAACACTGAAGCTTTCTTT
CDR3aa: CASSLQSNTEAFF

j_gene: TRBJ2-1
abundance: many
v_gene: TRBV11-2
d_gene: NA
CDR3nt: TGTGCCAGCAGCGCGAGCCAGGGAGGGGGGGCCCGCAATGAGCAGTTCTTC
CDR3aa: CASSASQGGGARNEQFF

j_gene: TRBJ1-1
abundance: NA
v_gene: TRBV7-9
d_gene: TRBD1
CDR3nt: TGTGCCAGCAGCTTGGAGGGGGCAGGGCCTGAAGCTTTCTTT
CDR3aa: CASSLEGAGPEAFF

j_gene: TRBJ1-1
abundance: NA
v_gene: TRBV19
d_gene: NA
CDR3nt: TGTGCCAGTAGTCTCGGACAGATTAACACTGAAGCTTTCTTT
CDR3aa: CASSLGQINTEAFF

j_gene: TRBJ2-4
abundance: many
v_gene: TRBV11-2
d_gene: NA
CDR3nt: TGTGCCAGCAGCTCGCGACAGGATATGACCAAAAACATTCAGTACTTC
CDR3aa: CASSSRQDMTKNIQYF

j_gene: TRBJ2-7
abundance: many
v_gene: TRBV2
d_gene: NA
CDR3nt: TGTGCCAGCAGTGAAGCATCCCCCGGATACGAGCAGTACTTC
CDR3aa: CASSEASPGYEQYF

j_gene: TRBJ1-1
abundance: NA
v_gene: TRBV10-3
d_gene: NA
CDR3nt: TGTGCCATCAGTGAGGAACTCCCTAGGGGGACTGAAGCTTTCTTT
CDR3aa: CAISEELPRGTEAFF

j_gene: TRBJ1-4
abundance: few
v_gene: TRBV5-1
d_gene: NA
CDR3nt: TGCGCCAGCAGCTTGGCCGGACATGCAACTAATGAAAAACTGTTTTTT
CDR3aa: CASSLAGHATNEKLFF

j_gene: TRBJ2-5
abundance: once
v_gene: TRBV15
d_gene: NA
CDR3nt: TGCGCCACCAGCGGAATAGGGGGTTCTACCCAGTGCTTC
CDR3aa: CATSGIGGSTQCF